What follows are 30 T cell receptor beta chains derived from one specimen sequenced in a study of CD8 T cells in Susac syndrome. Random hexamers were used to reverse transcribe roughly 0.45 to 1 ug of RNA. TCRdb independently ran MiXCR on the immunoSEQ multiplex PCR reads; one entry per CDR3 protein. The table shows some 140,000 distinct CDR3 sequences, with 85% to 95% occurring only once. The sequenced sample was CD8+ T cells from PBMCs. The receptors originated from a human donor with Susac syndrome.

The rearrangement joins TRBV9 to TRBJ1-2; no clear D. The V end was cut by 5 bases, the J end by 7 bases, with 9 bases between. Germline V lookup: CDR1 SGDLS, CDR2 YYNGEE. The CDR3 is made up of 11 amino acids. CDR3 nucleotides: TGTGCCAGCAGGGACCTGGGTGGCTACACCTTC. This gives the protein CASRDLGGYTF.

The gene calls are TRBV20-1 and TRBJ1-5; no clear D. The CDR3 consists of 12 residues. V gave up 6 bases and J gave up 5 bases, with 11 bases separating them. In germline, CDR1 is DFQATT, CDR2 SNEGSKA (reference sequence). The CDR3 protein is CSAASRDQPQHF. In DNA, the CDR3 is TGCAGTGCGGCGTCCCGGGATCAGCCCCAGCATTTT.

This chain uses TRBV3-1 with TRBJ2-7; 7 nucleotides agree with TRBD1. Germline CDR1 reads LGHDT; CDR2 reads YNNKEL (reference sequence). J gave up 9 bases and V 2 bases, and 13 bases lay outside the gene matches. This CDR3 is built from 15 residues. CDR3: CASSQRTGGIGVQYF. CDR3 bases: TGTGCCAGCAGCCAAAGGACAGGCGGCATTGGCGTGCAGTACTTC.

The chain recombines TRBV15 with TRBJ1-5, with D perhaps TRBD1 (6 bases). Germline CDR1 and CDR2: LNHNV and YYDKDF (reference sequence). The germline V and J ends were trimmed by 4 bases and 0 bases, with 13 bases remaining between them. CDR3 size: 16 residues. This chain's CDR3 is CATSKKTGDSNQPQHF. DNA of the CDR3: TGTGCCACCAGCAAAAAGACAGGCGATAGCAATCAGCCCCAGCATTTT.

The chain joins TRBV14 to TRBJ2-1; possibly TRBD1 for D (6 bases). Germline lookup yields CDR1 SGHDN and CDR2 FVKESK. With 0 bases removed from V and 8 bases from J, the gap between germline ends came to 20 bases. The CDR3 runs to 17 residues. The CDR3: CASSQDRNRVPFYEQFF. The CDR3 DNA reads TGTGCCAGCAGCCAAGATCGAAACAGGGTGCCTTTCTATGAGCAGTTCTTC.

V usage is TRBV6-1 and J usage is TRBJ2-1; TRBD1 is a possible D gene (6 bases). CDR1 is MNHNS, CDR2 SASEGT, per germline. This CDR3 contains 15 residues. Trimming pared 2 bases from V and 8 bases from J, leaving 16 bases between. The CDR3 is CASSENQGLEHEQFF. Written as DNA, the CDR3 is TGTGCCAGCAGTGAAAATCAGGGGTTAGAACATGAGCAGTTCTTC.

The rearrangement links TRBV12-3 or TRBV12-4 to TRBJ2-3; D is ambiguous. The V gene lost 7 bases and the J gene lost 1 base, with 9 bases spanning the gap. The CDR3 runs to 13 residues. CDR3 residues: CASTPPGTDTQYF. The CDR3 nucleotides read TGTGCCAGCACTCCTCCGGGCACAGATACGCAGTATTTT.

This chain links TRBV7-9 with TRBJ2-2; maybe TRBD2 (6 bases). The germline V gene has CDR1 SEHNR and CDR2 FQNEAQ (reference sequence). The CDR3 is made up of 18 amino acids. Trimming took 5 bases from V and 1 from J, leaving 20 bases between them. CDR3 amino acids: CASSPRPLLARNTGELFF. CDR3 DNA sequence: TGTGCCAGCAGCCCCCGTCCGCTTCTAGCGAGGAACACCGGGGAGCTGTTTTTT.

This clonotype showed up just once. The J gene is TRBJ2-1, the V gene TRBV5-1, with 11 bases that match TRBD2. Trimming took 3 bases from V and 7 from J; bases not matched to a gene: 12. This CDR3 region has 17 residues. Germline CDR1 SGHRS, CDR2 YFSETQ. CDR3 sequence reads: CASSSPIAGGRGNEQFF. CDR3 nucleotides: TGCGCCAGCAGCTCGCCGATAGCGGGAGGGCGAGGGAATGAGCAGTTCTTC.

This clonotype is a singleton in its sample. The rearrangement links TRBV30 to TRBJ2-3; 11 bases line up with TRBD2. The CDR3 runs to 15 residues. CDR1 and CDR2 (germline): GTSNPN, SVGIG (reference sequence). V lost 3 bases and J lost 4; bases outside the gene matches: 6. The CDR3 region is CAWSAGTSGADTQYF. DNA of the CDR3: TGTGCCTGGAGCGCCGGGACTAGCGGCGCAGATACGCAGTATTTT.

The chain is built from TRBV4-1 and TRBJ2-1, with TRBD2 identical over 8 bases. V shed 4 bases, J shed 4 bases, and the junction held 9 bases outside the gene matches. Per germline, CDR1 MGHRA and CDR2 YSYEKL. The CDR3 contains 16 residues. The CDR3 spells CASSPMREVDYNEQFF. Written as DNA, the CDR3 is TGCGCCAGCAGCCCTATGCGGGAGGTGGATTACAATGAGCAGTTCTTC.

The chain combines TRBV20-1 with TRBJ2-1, with unresolved D. The CDR3 has 12 residues. CDR1 is DFQATT, CDR2 SNEGSKA, per germline (reference sequence). Trimming stripped 6 bases from V and 2 bases from J, with 8 bases between. The CDR3 region is CSAQTPYNEQFF. CDR3 nucleotide sequence: TGCAGTGCCCAGACTCCCTACAATGAGCAGTTCTTC.

This chain uses TRBV18 with TRBJ1-2; D unresolved. CDR1 and CDR2 from the germline V gene are KGHSH and LQKENI. The V end lost 1 base, the J end lost 4 bases, and 13 bases lay between the germline ends. The CDR3 loop spans 15 amino acids. CDR3 region: CASSPRFRGIYGYTF. CDR3 coding DNA: TGTGCCAGCTCACCACGTTTCCGCGGGATCTATGGCTACACCTTC. Full variable domain (remainder filled in from reference TRBV18 and TRBJ1-2): NAGVMQNPRHLVRRRGQEARLRCSPMKGHSHVYWYRQLPEEGLKFMVYLQKENIIDESGMPKERFSAEFPKEGPSILRIQQVVRGDSAAYFCASSPRFRGIYGYTFGSGTRLTVV.

The chain couples TRBV20-1 to TRBJ2-7; D is perhaps TRBD1 or TRBD2 (5 bases each). Germline lookup yields CDR1 DFQATT and CDR2 SNEGSKA (reference sequence). V was trimmed by 4 bases and J by 0 bases, leaving 16 bases between them. This CDR3 spans 15 amino acids. The CDR3 nucleotides are TGCAGTGCTACGAGGGAGCCGGGGCCCTCCTACGAGCAGTACTTC. Translated: CSATREPGPSYEQYF.

This chain joins TRBV20-1 and TRBJ1-5, with D unclear. V was trimmed by 6 bases and J by 0 bases, leaving 9 bases between them. CDR1 DFQATT and CDR2 SNEGSKA come from the germline V gene (reference sequence). The CDR3 spans 13 residues. The CDR3, as DNA: TGCAGTGCCTCGGGATCTAGCAATCAGCCCCAGCATTTT. It yields the protein CSASGSSNQPQHF.

This sequence joins TRBV12-3 or TRBV12-4 and TRBJ1-5, with D perhaps TRBD1 (5 bases). The CDR3 extends over 11 amino acids. Trimming cost V 6 bases and J 13 bases, with 13 bases left between them. The CDR3 region has the DNA TGTGCCAGCAGCCCCGGGACGGCGCAGCATTTT. This sequence encodes CASSPGTAQHF.

J is TRBJ2-5 and V is TRBV7-3; perhaps D is TRBD1 or TRBD2 (6 bases each). The germline V and J ends were trimmed by 5 bases and 0 bases, with 19 bases remaining between them. CDR3 length equals 17 residues. Germline lookup yields CDR1 SGHTA and CDR2 FQGTGA. The CDR3 DNA reads as TGTGCCAGCAGCGAAAGTGGGGGGCCCCCCTACCAAGAGACCCAGTACTTC. This encodes CASSESGGPPYQETQYF. The full variable domain, its missing parts supplied by reference TRBV7-3 and TRBJ2-5, is GAGVSQTPSNKVTEKGKYVELRCDPISGHTALYWYRQSLGQGPEFLIYFQGTGAADDSGLPNDRFFAVRPEGSVSTLKIQRTERGDSAVYLCASSESGGPPYQETQYFGPGTRLLVL.

This sequence joins TRBV20-1 and TRBJ2-3; possibly TRBD2 for D (6 bases). CDR1 DFQATT and CDR2 SNEGSKA come from the germline V gene (reference sequence). The V and J ends lost 7 bases and 3 bases respectively, with 17 bases between them. The CDR3 length is 14 residues. This chain's CDR3 is CSVNGRDSTDTQYF. The CDR3 DNA sequence: TGCAGTGTTAACGGCAGGGACTCAACAGATACGCAGTATTTT.

This rearrangement joins TRBV2 to TRBJ1-1; D gene uncertain. The germline CDR1 and CDR2 sequences are SNHLY and FYNNEI. V was shortened by 1 base and J by 6 bases, with 12 bases between the two germline ends. The CDR3 extends over 14 amino acids. Here the CDR3 reads CASSEEVTIAEAFF. DNA for the CDR3: TGTGCCAGCAGTGAAGAGGTCACGATCGCTGAAGCTTTCTTT. Together with reference TRBV2 and TRBJ1-1, the CDR3 gives the full variable domain: EPEVTQTPSHQVTQMGQEVILRCVPISNHLYFYWYRQILGQKVEFLVSFYNNEISEKSEIFDDQFSVERPDGSNFTLKIRSTKLEDSAMYFCASSEEVTIAEAFFGQGTRLTVV.

The chain uses TRBV5-4 and TRBJ1-1; a possible D gene is TRBD1 (5 bases). Trimming shortened V by 2 bases and J by 6 bases, and 8 bases separated the two germline ends. CDR3 length equals 12 residues. Germline V gene sequence: CDR1 SGHNT, CDR2 YYREEE (reference sequence). The CDR3 spells CASSFGTPEAFF. For the CDR3, the DNA is TGTGCCAGCAGCTTTGGGACCCCTGAAGCTTTCTTT. Drawing the rest from reference TRBV5-4 and TRBJ1-1, the complete variable domain is ETGVTQSPTHLIKTRGQQVTLRCSSQSGHNTVSWYQQALGQGPQFIFQYYREEENGRGNFPPRFSGLQFPNYSSELNVNALELDDSALYLCASSFGTPEAFFGQGTRLTVV.

The V gene is TRBV12-5, the J gene TRBJ2-2; 7 bases align to TRBD1. The CDR3 runs to 18 residues. The trim removed 3 bases at V and 3 bases at J, leaving 13 bases unmatched. Germline-derived CDR1 and CDR2 are LGHNT and FRNRAP. CDR3 DNA: TGTGCTAGTGGTTTTGGTGTGGACAGGTCCAGAGACACCGGGGAGCTGTTTTTT. Protein: CASGFGVDRSRDTGELFF.

CDR3 amino acids: CSVEPRGRRQPQHF. DNA for the CDR3: TGCAGTGTTGAACCGCGGGGGCGAAGACAGCCCCAGCATTTT. The rearrangement joins TRBV20-1 to TRBJ1-5; tentatively, D is TRBD1 (6 bases). The CDR3 runs to 14 residues. V gave up 7 bases and J gave up 7 bases, with 20 bases separating them. The germline V gene has CDR1 DFQATT and CDR2 SNEGSKA (reference sequence).

For this clonotype: The junction departs from germline at one end; a sequencing error may be responsible. V is TRBV29-1 and J is TRBJ2-7; tentative D call: TRBD1 (5 bases). The CDR3 extends over 11 amino acids. Germline values: CDR1 SQVTM, CDR2 ANQGSEA. The CDR3: CSVEDSYEQYF. The CDR3 bases are TGCAGCGTAGAAGACAGCTACGAGCAGTACTTC.

CDR3 bases: TGTGCCAGCAGGCCGAAGGTGGGGTACGAGCAGTACTTC. Translating gives CASRPKVGYEQYF. J is TRBJ2-7 and V is TRBV2; the D is unclear. CDR1 is SNHLY, CDR2 FYNNEI, per germline. The V end was cut by 6 bases, the J end by 4 bases, with 13 bases between. The CDR3 totals 13 residues.

This chain uses TRBV12-3 or TRBV12-4 with TRBJ2-1, with a weak D call TRBD1 (5 bases). V gave up 3 bases and J gave up 6 bases, with 9 bases separating them. The CDR3 totals 13 residues. The CDR3 region is CASSFGARNEQFF. For the CDR3, the DNA is TGTGCCAGCAGTTTTGGGGCGCGCAATGAGCAGTTCTTC.

The rearrangement uses TRBV6-5 and TRBJ2-1; D remains unclear. The CDR3 loop spans 17 amino acids. The germline CDR1 and CDR2 sequences are MNHEY and SVGAGI. The germline V and J ends were trimmed by 0 bases and 2 bases, with 14 bases remaining between them. This CDR3 is CASSYSPLHPAYNEQFF. The CDR3 coding sequence is TGTGCCAGCAGTTACTCCCCCCTTCACCCGGCCTACAATGAGCAGTTCTTC.

This clonotype has more than one count but fewer than ten. The rearrangement links TRBV5-6 to TRBJ2-1; TRBD2 agrees at 7 bases. V was clipped by 0 bases and J by 0 bases; unmatched bases: 0. The CDR3 is made up of 15 amino acids. Germline CDR1 is SGHDT and CDR2 is YYEEEE. DNA for the CDR3: TGTGCCAGCAGCTTGGGGACTAGCTCCTACAATGAGCAGTTCTTC. Its protein product is CASSLGTSSYNEQFF.

The rearrangement uses TRBV5-1 and TRBJ2-3; 9 bases align to TRBD1. This CDR3 contains 15 residues. Trimming at V came to 3 bases and at J to 3 bases, leaving 5 bases not matched to a gene. Germline V lookup: CDR1 SGHRS, CDR2 YFSETQ. The CDR3 bases are TGCGCCAGCAGCTGGACAGGGGCAAATACAGATACGCAGTATTTT. Amino acids: CASSWTGANTDTQYF.

This CDR3 reads CASSLAGEEFF. The CDR3 DNA reads as TGTGCCAGCAGTCTAGCGGGAGAGGAGTTCTTC. The J gene is TRBJ2-1, the V gene TRBV27; 10 nucleotides agree with TRBD2. The V and J ends lost 5 bases and 14 bases, in that order; junction bases with no gene match: 3. This CDR3 comprises 11 residues. The germline gives CDR1 MNHEY, CDR2 SMNVEV (reference sequence).

The chain employs TRBV4-2 and TRBJ2-7; tentatively, D is TRBD1 or TRBD2 (5 bases each). In germline, CDR1 is LGHNA, CDR2 YNFKEQ. CDR3 size: 15 residues. The V gene lost 2 bases and the J gene lost 2 bases, with 13 bases spanning the gap. The CDR3 nucleotides read TGTGCCAGCAGCCAAATGAGGGAAGGGGCCTACGAGCAGTACTTC. Its translation is CASSQMREGAYEQYF.